This TCR beta chain was sequenced during a study of shared T cell receptors in the human thymus. Germline assignment: CDR1 SGHAT and CDR2 FQNNGV. Between the trimmed V and J ends, which lost 4 bases and 2 bases, there was a span of 15 bases. This CDR3 region has 16 residues. Profiling relied on immunoSEQ multiplex PCR, and the TCRdb table lists in-frame clones only, not all of them. The repertoire has around 730,000 clones, approximately 83% of them found once; the top ten carry more than 0.01%. These sequences were also reported in another study, on human thymus T cells. From that study: Congenital heart defects were the reason for the corrective surgery that the donors, healthy Finnish infants, were having.

The sequenced sample consisted of thymocytes. The chain recombines TRBV11-2 with TRBJ2-1; maybe TRBD1 (6 bases). This receptor was identified in a girl under three years old with a congenital heart defect. In DNA, the CDR3 is TGTGCCAGCAGCTGTCGGACAGCCTCACCCTACAATGAGCAGTTCTTC. Its translation: CASSCRTASPYNEQFF.